The 18 T cell receptor beta chains given below trace back to one sample, sequenced in a study of shared clonotypes between healthy human individuals. Using immunoSEQ multiplex PCR, the repertoire was profiled, and TCRdb retains in-frame clones only, with some absent. The table records more than 1,200,000 clones, about 98.5% of them present only once. The sequenced sample was naive CD4+ T cells sorted from blood. The subset here: CD45RA+ positively selected. The source of these receptors is a man aged 30-40 years in good health.

The genes are TRBV6-5 and TRBJ1-1; tentatively, D is TRBD1 (6 bases). The CDR3 runs 14 residues. Germline V gene sequence: CDR1 MNHEY, CDR2 SVGAGI. V gave up 6 bases and J gave up 4 bases, with 15 bases separating them. CDR3 amino acids: CASRPMGASTEAFF. The DNA of the CDR3 is TGTGCCAGCAGGCCGATGGGGGCGAGCACTGAAGCTTTCTTT.

The CDR3 loop reads CASSEGGDSFSYEQYF. The CDR3 DNA is TGTGCCAGCAGCGAGGGAGGGGACTCTTTCTCCTACGAGCAGTACTTC. V gene TRBV9 combines with J gene TRBJ2-7, with TRBD2 matching over 7 bases. CDR3 length: 16 amino acids. V shed 3 bases and J 0 bases; nucleotides not matched to a gene: 9. Per germline, CDR1 SGDLS and CDR2 YYNGEE.

The chain links TRBV2 to TRBJ2-3, with a possible D match to TRBD2 (6 bases). In germline, CDR1 is SNHLY, CDR2 FYNNEI. This CDR3 is 12 amino acids long. V was pared by 3 bases and J by 13 bases, with 14 bases between. The CDR3 DNA is TGTGCCAGCAGTGAGGGGCCCCCGGGGGAGTATTTT. Amino acids: CASSEGPPGEYF.

The J gene is TRBJ1-2, the V gene TRBV5-4; TRBD1 agrees at 10 bases. V shed 3 bases and J 5 bases; nucleotides not matched to a gene: 7. The CDR3 totals 15 residues. In germline, CDR1 is SGHNT, CDR2 YYREEE (reference sequence). The CDR3 sequence: CASSSPGQGLYGYTF. In DNA form, the CDR3 reads TGTGCCAGCAGCTCGCCGGGACAGGGGCTTTATGGCTACACCTTC.

V gene TRBV30 combines with J gene TRBJ2-6; no clear D gene. Trimming shortened V by 4 bases and J by 0 bases, and 13 bases separated the two germline ends. CDR3 length equals 16 residues. In germline, CDR1 is GTSNPN, CDR2 SVGIG (reference sequence). The CDR3 DNA sequence: TGTGCCTGGACCCTACGCAGAGTCTCTGGGGCCAACGTCCTGACTTTC. It yields the protein CAWTLRRVSGANVLTF. Variable domain in full (rest from reference TRBV30 and TRBJ2-6): SQTIHQWPATLVQPVGSPLSLECTVEGTSNPNLYWYRQAAGRGLQLLFYSVGIGQISSEVPQNLSASRPQDRQFILSSKKLLLSDSGFYLCAWTLRRVSGANVLTFGAGSRLTVL.

V and J are TRBV11-2 and TRBJ2-7, with 14 bases lining up with TRBD2. J was trimmed by 0 bases and V by 5 bases; bases with no gene match: 6. Germline-derived CDR1 and CDR2 are SGHAT and FQNNGV. The CDR3 runs to 17 residues. The CDR3 sequence: CASSPRLAGGNSYEQYF. CDR3 in DNA: TGTGCCAGCAGCCCAAGACTAGCGGGAGGGAACTCCTACGAGCAGTACTTC.

A word on this clone: Within the sample, other DNA sequences also encode this same CDR3. The chain combines TRBV7-8 with TRBJ1-5, with D perhaps matching TRBD1 (6 bases). The length of the CDR3 is 14 residues. Germline V gives CDR1 SGHVS, CDR2 FQNEAQ. V was cut by 2 bases and J by 1 base, with 6 bases left in between. The chain's CDR3 is CASSLQGSNQPQHF. The DNA of the CDR3 is TGTGCCAGCAGCTTACAGGGGAGCAATCAGCCCCAGCATTTT.

The genes are TRBV18 and TRBJ2-7; D is uncertain. This CDR3 comprises 14 residues. Germline CDR1 KGHSH, CDR2 LQKENI. V lost 2 bases and J 4 bases, leaving 12 bases between the germline ends. The CDR3 DNA sequence: TGTGCCAGCTCACCAGCCAAGGGTCGGTACGAGCAGTACTTC. Translation gives CASSPAKGRYEQYF.

The V and J genes are TRBV30 and TRBJ1-4; D gene uncertain. Germline V lookup: CDR1 GTSNPN, CDR2 SVGIG (reference sequence). This CDR3 is 12 amino acids long. The V gene lost 8 bases and the J gene lost 5 bases, with 12 bases spanning the gap. The chain's CDR3 is CAGRMGNEKLFF. The CDR3 DNA sequence: TGTGCCGGCCGAATGGGGAATGAAAAACTGTTTTTT.

CDR3 sequence (DNA): TGTGCCAGCAGAGGGACAGTCGTCACTGAAGCTTTCTTT. Residues: CASRGTVVTEAFF. The gene calls are TRBV7-9 and TRBJ1-1, with TRBD1 matching 7 bases. The length of the CDR3 is 13 residues. Germline V gene lookup returns CDR1 SEHNR and CDR2 FQNEAQ (reference sequence). The V and J ends lost 6 bases and 4 bases, in that order; junction bases with no gene match: 5.

The chain carries TRBV18 and TRBJ2-2; D assignment may be TRBD1 or TRBD2 (6 bases each). The CDR3 totals 15 residues. V was shortened by 4 bases and J by 4 bases, with 13 bases between the two germline ends. CDR1 is KGHSH, CDR2 LQKENI, per germline. The DNA of the CDR3 is TGTGCCAGCTCACAAGGGGGAGGAGGCACCGGGGAGCTGTTTTTT. This codes for CASSQGGGGTGELFF.

J is TRBJ2-1 and V is TRBV7-9, with 8 bases lining up with TRBD2. CDR3 size: 15 residues. CDR1 and CDR2 from the germline V gene are SEHNR and FQNEAQ (reference sequence). The junction had 1 base not matched to a gene; V was cut back by 3 bases and J by 0 bases. The CDR3, as DNA: TGTGCCAGCAGCTTGCGGGGGGCCTCCTACAATGAGCAGTTCTTC. It encodes CASSLRGASYNEQFF.

In this sample, this clone turned up once. V gene TRBV27 combines with J gene TRBJ2-7, with D possibly being TRBD1 (5 bases). Trimming removed 1 base from V and 3 bases from J, with 10 bases in between. Germline V gene data show CDR1 as MNHEY and CDR2 as SMNVEV (reference sequence). The CDR3 covers 14 residues. The CDR3 DNA reads as TGTGCCAGCAGTTTATTGTGGGGCGTCTACGAGCAGTACTTC. Translated, it gives CASSLLWGVYEQYF.

The chain employs TRBV5-6 and TRBJ2-7, with 7 bases aligning to TRBD1. J lost 7 bases, V lost 2 bases, and 12 bases had no gene match. The V gene's germline CDR1 is SGHDT and CDR2 YYEEEE. CDR3 length: 15 amino acids. CDR3 sequence (DNA): TGTGCCAGCAGCTTTCGCGGCACAGGGGTTTGGGAGCAGTACTTC. It is translated as CASSFRGTGVWEQYF.

The rearrangement joins TRBV27 to TRBJ2-7, with D maybe TRBD2 (6 bases). From germline, CDR1 is MNHEY and CDR2 SMNVEV (reference sequence). The CDR3 is 14 residues long. The germline V and J ends were trimmed by 3 bases and 0 bases, with 9 bases remaining between them. The CDR3 region is CASSFASVSYEQYF. The CDR3 DNA sequence: TGTGCCAGCAGTTTCGCTAGCGTCTCCTACGAGCAGTACTTC.

This clone showed up just once. V usage is TRBV30 and J usage is TRBJ1-4; D is unclear. The germline gives CDR1 GTSNPN, CDR2 SVGIG (reference sequence). This CDR3 comprises 14 residues. V was cut by 2 bases and J by 8 bases, with 15 bases left in between. The CDR3 reads CAWSWRSLEEKLFF. In DNA, the CDR3 is TGTGCCTGGAGTTGGCGGAGTCTTGAAGAAAAACTGTTTTTT.

This clone was seen just once. The gene calls are TRBV9 and TRBJ2-5, with D perhaps assigned TRBD1 or TRBD2 (5 bases each). Trimming removed 0 bases from V and 5 bases from J, with 17 bases in between. Germline V lookup: CDR1 SGDLS, CDR2 YYNGEE. The CDR3 sequence is 16 residues long. In nucleotides, the CDR3 is TGTGCCAGCAGCGTAGTAGGGACGGGCGGTGGGGAGACCCAGTACTTC. Its protein product is CASSVVGTGGGETQYF.

The chain couples TRBV7-9 to TRBJ2-2, with D perhaps being TRBD1 or TRBD2 (6 bases each). CDR3 length: 15 amino acids. V was shortened by 5 bases and J by 1 base, with 11 bases between the two germline ends. Germline CDR1 SEHNR, CDR2 FQNEAQ (reference sequence). The CDR3 reads CASSRGTMNTGELFF. The CDR3 DNA follows: TGTGCCAGCAGCCGCGGGACAATGAACACCGGGGAGCTGTTTTTT.